This passage covers 14 T cell receptor beta chains from one sample sequenced in a study of blood T cell repertoires in COVID-19. Sequencing used immunoSEQ multiplex PCR; TCRdb keeps in-frame clones, though not all of them. The repertoire holds approximately 450,000 clones, roughly 85% seen once, with around 1.8% in the top ten. Specimen: PBMCs or T cells enriched from blood (not recorded which). The receptors shown here come from a woman aged 18 to 35 with acute COVID-19.

V usage is TRBV6-5 and J usage is TRBJ2-5; the match to TRBD1 covers 8 bases. CDR1 is MNHEY and CDR2 is SVGAGI in the germline V gene. V was pared by 10 bases and J by 4 bases, with 11 bases of the junction left unmatched. The CDR3 extends over 14 amino acids. The CDR3 coding sequence is TGTGCCACCCGAACAGGGGGGATCGCAGAGACCCAGTACTTC. It encodes CATRTGGIAETQYF.

This clone was found a few times. The J gene is TRBJ1-1, the V gene TRBV28, with D possibly matching TRBD1 (6 bases). CDR3 size: 13 residues. Per the germline V gene, CDR1 is MDHEN and CDR2 is SYDVKM. Trimming removed 6 bases from V and 5 bases from J, with 13 bases in between. Here the CDR3 DNA reads TGTGCCAGCAGGTCAGGGGAGAGGACTGAAGCTTTCTTT. Translating it yields CASRSGERTEAFF.

The CDR3 bases are TGTGCCAGTCGACAGTATTATAATTCACCCCTCCACTTT. Amino acids: CASRQYYNSPLHF. The chain uses TRBV28 and TRBJ1-6; possibly TRBD1 for D (5 bases). V was cut by 9 bases and J by 4 bases, with 10 bases left in between. CDR1 and CDR2 from the germline V gene are MDHEN and SYDVKM. CDR3 length equals 13 residues. Together with reference TRBV28 and TRBJ1-6, the CDR3 gives the full variable domain: DVKVTQSSRYLVKRTGEKVFLECVQDMDHENMFWYRQDPGLGLRLIYFSYDVKMKEKGDIPEGYSVSREKKERFSLILESASTNQTSMYLCASRQYYNSPLHFGNGTRLTVT.

This sequence joins TRBV7-3 and TRBJ2-2; a possible D gene is TRBD2 (6 bases). V was pared by 1 base and J by 1 base, with 13 bases between. Germline V gene data show CDR1 as SGHTA and CDR2 as FQGTGA. The CDR3 runs 17 residues. The CDR3 spells CASSLNGGFGNTGELFF. CDR3 sequence (DNA): TGTGCCAGCAGCTTAAATGGGGGGTTTGGGAACACCGGGGAGCTGTTTTTT.

The chain uses TRBV12-3 or TRBV12-4 and TRBJ2-7, with D uncertain. V gave up 5 bases and J gave up 7 bases, with 12 bases separating them. This CDR3 has 12 residues. The CDR3 sequence is CASSVERLEQYF. The DNA for the CDR3 is TGTGCCAGCAGTGTGGAGAGGCTGGAGCAGTACTTC.

V and J are TRBV4-3 and TRBJ2-7, with TRBD1 identical over 7 bases. Germline CDR1 reads LGHNA; CDR2 reads YSLEER. The CDR3 contains 16 residues. J was trimmed by 7 bases and V by 0 bases; bases with no gene match: 12. CDR3 nucleotides: TGCGCCAGCAGCCAAGATAAAGGAGACAGGGTTGAAGAGCAGTACTTC. Translated, it gives CASSQDKGDRVEEQYF.

Only one count was recorded for this clone. CDR3: CASSPRGLAWEQFF. In DNA form, the CDR3 reads TGTGCCAGCAGCCCTCGAGGACTAGCGTGGGAGCAGTTCTTC. The gene calls are TRBV9 and TRBJ2-1, with 9 nucleotides matching TRBD2. The germline V gene has CDR1 SGDLS and CDR2 YYNGEE. J was trimmed by 10 bases and V by 4 bases; bases with no gene match: 9. The CDR3 length is 14 residues.

V gene TRBV15 combines with J gene TRBJ2-3; maybe TRBD2 (5 bases). Germline V lookup: CDR1 LNHNV, CDR2 YYDKDF (reference sequence). This CDR3 is built from 15 residues. Trimming pared 0 bases from V and 9 bases from J, leaving 16 bases between. The DNA of the CDR3 is TGTGCCACCAGCAGAGATCGGGGAACCGGACGGACGCAGTATTTT. It yields the protein CATSRDRGTGRTQYF.

The V call is TRBV10-1, the J call TRBJ2-3, with D possibly being TRBD1 (6 bases). V gave up 10 bases and J gave up 5 bases, with 22 bases separating them. The CDR3 is 15 residues long. Germline assignment: CDR1 WNHNN and CDR2 SYGVQD (reference sequence). The CDR3 sequence: CATGEQGGIGDTQYF. In nucleotides, the CDR3 is TGCGCCACTGGGGAACAGGGCGGAATTGGAGATACGCAGTATTTT.

The sample holds one count of this clone. This chain uses TRBV27 with TRBJ1-5, with D possibly TRBD1 on 5 matching bases. CDR1 is MNHEY, CDR2 SMNVEV, per germline (reference sequence). Trimming took off 4 bases at V and 4 bases at J, with 14 bases between the two ends. This CDR3 has 15 residues. The CDR3 region is CASSSRDWGNQPQHF. CDR3 DNA: TGTGCCAGCAGTTCCCGGGACTGGGGTAATCAGCCCCAGCATTTT.

This chain joins TRBV29-1 and TRBJ1-2; D is possibly TRBD1 (6 bases). The CDR3 totals 12 residues. Germline loops: CDR1 SQVTM, CDR2 ANQGSEA. Trimming pared 7 bases from V and 9 bases from J, leaving 18 bases between. CDR3 in DNA: TGCAGCGCAAAACAGGGAATGGGTAGCTACACCTTC. Translating it yields CSAKQGMGSYTF.

The CDR3 here is CASSLQGYTGELFF. CDR3 bases: TGTGCCAGCAGCTTACAGGGATACACCGGGGAGCTGTTTTTT. The rearrangement uses TRBV11-2 and TRBJ2-2, with D perhaps TRBD1 (5 bases). Germline V gene data show CDR1 as SGHAT and CDR2 as FQNNGV. The CDR3 has 14 amino acids. V was cut by 2 bases and J by 3 bases, with 7 bases left in between.

The gene calls are TRBV19 and TRBJ1-1; D not certain. The CDR3 consists of 13 residues. V lost 3 bases and J lost 3, with 8 bases in between. CDR1 LNHDA and CDR2 SQIVND come from the germline V gene (reference sequence). CDR3 coding DNA: TGTGCCAGTAGTATGGGCAGCTACACTGAAGCTTTCTTT. Translating it yields CASSMGSYTEAFF.

V gene TRBV19 combines with J gene TRBJ1-3; D perhaps matches TRBD1 (5 bases). The germline V gene has CDR1 LNHDA and CDR2 SQIVND (reference sequence). V was shortened by 6 bases and J by 0 bases, with 12 bases between the two germline ends. The CDR3 is 15 residues long. CDR3 region: CASSDRASSGNTIYF. CDR3 coding DNA: TGTGCCAGTAGCGACAGAGCCTCCTCTGGAAACACCATATATTTT.